This T cell receptor (beta chain) was recovered during a study of blood T cells in healthy people across ages (dated by TCRdb to about 2015). As for the study more broadly: In model experiments, template switching captured about one uniquely barcoded TCR beta cDNA molecule for every two T cells. The donors were divided into four age groups: young (average approximately 16 years), middle-aged (roughly 42), aged (approximately 64) and long-lived (about 84). Using the same blood draw, the study looked at two additional independent replicas of 1 million unique cDNA reads for two donors, one aged 18 to 30 and the other aged 80 or older. To avoid experimental bias, donors of different ages were distributed randomly across sequencing lanes. Using deep sequencing normalized with unique cDNA molecular identifiers, the study measured how TCR beta repertoire diversity changes with age. General findings and caveats noted by the study authors: Observed TCR beta diversity per million T cells fell roughly linearly with age, and a significant reduction was already apparent by age roughly 40. The long-lived group showed more naive CD4+ T cells, fewer expanded clones and increased TCR diversity than the aged group, suggesting age selection. Conclusive comparison of naive and antigen-experienced compartments was prevented by the profiling of bulk unsorted PBMCs. Because the CMV infection status of the donors was unknown, age-related changes in expanded clonotypes may potentially have been confounded. A strong correlation was found between observed TCR beta diversity and the percentage of naive T cells measured by flow cytometry. Total diversity estimates from one million sequenced T cells were considered lower bounds and underestimates.

Library generation was performed with 5' RACE. Sequencing was carried out with an Illumina HiSeq 2500. A second about 7 to 11 cycle PCR used a sample-barcoded 5' primer and a J-beta primer mix. A template-switch 5' adaptor carrying 12 random nucleotides introduced a unique molecular identifier onto each TCR beta cDNA molecule. Each sample yielded at least 3 million CDR3-containing paired-end reads. The Mint cDNA synthesis kit, primed by a TRBC-specific oligonucleotide, was used to synthesize first-strand cDNA from all RNA. Following uracil-DNA glycosylase treatment, a first 18-cycle PCR with universal primers M1SS and BC2_uni_R was performed on all cDNA. In the source study's methods: For normalization, 1 million high-quality reads were randomly selected from each sample, with every read carrying a distinct molecular identifier. Instead of being binned into consensus sequences, reads with shared molecular identifiers were discarded. MiTCR, run with a Q25 quality threshold and the strictest error-elimination algorithm, handled CDR3 identification, clonotype clustering and error correction. A nonparametric unseen species model with Euler transformation was used to estimate a lower bound on total TCR beta diversity. Using fastp at Q25 and MiXCR, TCRdb reprocessed the public reads and kept productive beta chains. Each record represents a unique CDR3 protein, reported with the most common genes and DNA among its rows. The V and J calls reflect TCRdb's pipeline rather than the authors' work. The table for this sample lists 1.5 million to 2 million distinct CDR3 sequences; around half of them were counted only once. The top ten clonotypes cover less than 2.5% of the sample.

Turning to this clonotype: Its antigen specificity is not known. No much larger clone is present one base from it, and per-base qualities are unavailable.

CDR1 is given as KGHDR and CDR2 as SFDVKD, both from the germline V gene. Relative to germline, V is missing 3 bases and J is missing 5 bases, with 13 bases of the junction outside any gene match. The CDR3 starts with the cysteine, ends with the phenylalanine, and has 17 residues. The entry retains the CDR3 DNA only, 51 bases that are in frame from base 1. Systemically healthy Caucasian individuals from Russia, around 39 in total and aged about 6 to 100 years, were included as donors. Roughly 11 milliliters of peripheral blood were drawn from each donor into EDTA-treated Vacutainer tubes. PBMCs were isolated by Ficoll-Paque density-gradient centrifugation, with at least 6 million obtained per sample. Total RNA, at least 5 micrograms per sample, was extracted from PBMCs with Trizol reagent. For every donor, an aliquot of PBMCs went through flow cytometry to measure the percentages of naive CD45RAhigh/CD27high T cells.

In this chain, TRBV24-1 is recombined with TRBJ2-5, and 8 bases in between align with TRBD1. The clonotype was recovered from a middle-aged woman in good health. The specimen was blood. The CDR3 here reads CATSDGTGHHWGETQYF. Here is the DNA: TGTGCCACCAGTGATGGGACAGGACATCACTGGGGGGAGACCCAGTACTTC.